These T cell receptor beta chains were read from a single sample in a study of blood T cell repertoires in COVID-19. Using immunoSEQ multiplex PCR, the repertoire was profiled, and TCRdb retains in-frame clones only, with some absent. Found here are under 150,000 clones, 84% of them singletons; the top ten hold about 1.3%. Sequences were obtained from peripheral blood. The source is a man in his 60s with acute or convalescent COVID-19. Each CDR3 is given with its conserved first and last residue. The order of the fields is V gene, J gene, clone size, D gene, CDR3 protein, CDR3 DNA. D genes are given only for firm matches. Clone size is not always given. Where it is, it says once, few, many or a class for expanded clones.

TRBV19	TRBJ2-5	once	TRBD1	CASSTTGAGETQYF	TGTGCCAGTAGTACCACAGGGGCGGGAGAGACCCAGTACTTC
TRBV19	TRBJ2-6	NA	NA	CASSTGLRSGANVLTF	TGTGCCAGTTCAACAGGGCTCCGCTCTGGGGCCAACGTCCTGACTTTC
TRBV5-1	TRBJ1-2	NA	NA	CASSSDSGYGYTF	TGCGCCAGCAGCTCGGACAGCGGCTATGGCTACACCTTC
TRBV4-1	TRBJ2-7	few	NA	CASSQDPTGFYEQYF	TGCGCCAGCAGCCAAGACCCCACAGGGTTCTACGAGCAGTACTTC
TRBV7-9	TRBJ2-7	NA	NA	CASSPRGSFAYEQYF	TGTGCCAGCAGCCCCCGCGGGTCCTTCGCCTACGAGCAGTACTTC
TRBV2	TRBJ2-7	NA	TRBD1	CASSDLVQGAGEQYF	TGTGCCAGCAGTGATTTAGTACAGGGGGCTGGCGAGCAGTACTTC
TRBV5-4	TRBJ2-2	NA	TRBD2	CASSSPGGVTGELFF	TGTGCCAGCAGCTCCCCGGGGGGGGTCACCGGGGAGCTGTTTTTT
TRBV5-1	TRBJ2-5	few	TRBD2	CASSDGLAGAQETQYF	TGCGCCAGCAGCGATGGACTAGCGGGGGCCCAAGAGACCCAGTACTTC
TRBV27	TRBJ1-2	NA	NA	CASSFSGRGYTF	TGTGCCAGCAGTTTCTCAGGTCGTGGCTACACCTTC
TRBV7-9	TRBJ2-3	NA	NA	CASSLLLGARTDTQYF	TGTGCCAGCAGCTTACTACTGGGAGCCCGCACAGATACGCAGTATTTT
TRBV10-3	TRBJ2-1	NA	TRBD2	CAISESPSGRALNEQFF	TGTGCCATCAGTGAGTCGCCTAGCGGGAGGGCCCTCAATGAGCAGTTCTTC
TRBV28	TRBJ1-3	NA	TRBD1	CASSERTGRNTGNTIYF	TGTGCCAGCAGTGAGCGGACAGGAAGAAACACTGGAAACACCATATATTTT
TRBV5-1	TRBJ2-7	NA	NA	CASSVGQTAYEQYF	TGCGCCAGCAGCGTAGGGCAGACAGCCTACGAGCAGTACTTC
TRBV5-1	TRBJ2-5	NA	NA	CASSLRLEGQETQYF	TGCGCCAGCAGCTTAAGACTAGAGGGGCAAGAGACCCAGTACTTC
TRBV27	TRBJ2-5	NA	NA	CASSLKVSGGQETQYF	TGTGCCAGCAGTTTAAAGGTTTCTGGCGGACAAGAGACCCAGTACTTC
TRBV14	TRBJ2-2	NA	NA	CASSQALRGTNTGELFF	TGTGCCAGCAGCCAAGCGTTGCGGGGCACGAACACCGGGGAGCTGTTTTTT
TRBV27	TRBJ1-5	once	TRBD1	CASSLSGTGVQPQHF	TGTGCCAGCAGTTTATCCGGGACAGGGGTTCAGCCCCAGCATTTT
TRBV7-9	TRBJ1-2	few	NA	CASSSPIGEAVYGYTF	TGTGCCAGCAGCTCCCCCATAGGGGAAGCAGTCTATGGCTACACCTTC
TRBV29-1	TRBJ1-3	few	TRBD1	CSVEQGQGAGGNTIYF	TGCAGCGTTGAACAGGGACAGGGGGCAGGTGGAAACACCATATATTTT
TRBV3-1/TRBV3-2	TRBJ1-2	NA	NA	CASSQVPGIYGYTF	TGTGCCAGCAGCCAAGTCCCAGGGATCTATGGCTACACCTTC
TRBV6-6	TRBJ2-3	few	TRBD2	CASSLLAGDGTDTQYF	TGTGCCAGCAGCCTCCTAGCGGGAGATGGCACAGATACGCAGTATTTT
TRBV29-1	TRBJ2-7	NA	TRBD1	CSAYGTGESYEQYF	TGCAGCGCCTATGGGACAGGAGAATCCTACGAGCAGTACTTC
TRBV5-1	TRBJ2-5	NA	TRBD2	CASSPGTSGGFGETQYF	TGCGCCAGCAGCCCCGGGACTAGCGGGGGGTTCGGAGAGACCCAGTACTTC
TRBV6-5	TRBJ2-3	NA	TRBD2	CAVKRASGGPDTQYF	TGTGCCGTTAAGAGGGCTAGCGGGGGCCCGGATACGCAGTATTTT
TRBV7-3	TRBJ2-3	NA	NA	CASSLTLSGYTDTQYF	TGTGCCAGCAGCTTAACGCTTAGCGGATACACAGATACGCAGTATTTT
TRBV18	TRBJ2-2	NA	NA	CASSPPHREGGELFF	TGTGCCAGCTCACCACCTCACAGGGAAGGCGGGGAGCTGTTTTTT
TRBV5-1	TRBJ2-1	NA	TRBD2	CASSLVPSGANEQFF	TGCGCCAGCAGCTTGGTTCCTAGCGGGGCCAATGAGCAGTTCTTC
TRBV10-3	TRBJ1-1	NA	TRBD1	CAISRSQGAGTYTEAFF	TGTGCCATCAGCAGATCACAGGGGGCAGGGACGTACACTGAAGCTTTCTTT
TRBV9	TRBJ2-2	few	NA	CASNARSTPNTGELFF	TGTGCCAGCAACGCTCGATCGACACCAAACACCGGGGAGCTGTTTTTT
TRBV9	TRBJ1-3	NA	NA	CASSAGELVGNTIYF	TGTGCCAGCAGCGCCGGAGAATTGGTAGGAAACACCATATATTTT
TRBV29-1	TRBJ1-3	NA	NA	CSVEQDRREGNTIYF	TGCAGCGTTGAGCAAGACAGACGCGAAGGAAACACCATATATTTT
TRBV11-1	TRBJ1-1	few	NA	CASSTRGLQAFF	TGTGCCAGCAGCACCAGGGGCTTGCAAGCTTTCTTT
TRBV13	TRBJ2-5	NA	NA	CASSLLVQETQYF	TGTGCCAGCAGCCTACTCGTCCAAGAGACCCAGTACTTC
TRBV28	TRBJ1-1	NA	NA	CASSSPGLLTEAFF	TGTGCCAGCAGCTCCCCGGGACTGCTCACTGAAGCTTTCTTT
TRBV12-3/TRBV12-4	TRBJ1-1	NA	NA	CASSLRNSEGFF	TGTGCCAGCAGTTTGAGAAACTCTGAGGGTTTCTTT
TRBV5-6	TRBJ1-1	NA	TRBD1	CASSLKSTGGQAFF	TGTGCCAGCAGCTTGAAATCGACAGGGGGACAAGCTTTCTTT
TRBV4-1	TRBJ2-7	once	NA	CASSQVFGSSEQYF	TGCGCCAGCAGCCAAGTTTTTGGGAGCAGCGAGCAGTACTTC
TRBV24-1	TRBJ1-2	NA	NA	CATSDSDPLDGYTF	TGTGCCACCAGTGATTCCGACCCCCTAGATGGCTACACCTTC
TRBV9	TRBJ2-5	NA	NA	CASSVGGRVRRGETQYF	TGTGCCAGCAGCGTCGGTGGACGGGTACGGCGGGGCGAGACCCAGTACTTC
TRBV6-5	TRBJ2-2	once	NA	CASRAKRGSGELFF	TGTGCCAGTAGAGCAAAGAGGGGGTCCGGGGAGCTGTTTTTT
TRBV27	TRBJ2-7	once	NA	CASSLWPSGARYEQYF	TGTGCCAGCAGTTTATGGCCGTCAGGGGCGCGGTACGAGCAGTACTTC
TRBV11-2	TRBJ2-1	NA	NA	CASSLGGSHQFF	TGTGCCAGCAGCTTAGGAGGGAGCCACCAGTTCTTC
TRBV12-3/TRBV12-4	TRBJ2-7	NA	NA	CASSLAFSYEQYF	TGTGCCAGCAGTTTAGCCTTCTCCTACGAGCAGTACTTC
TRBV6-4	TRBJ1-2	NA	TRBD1	CASSARQGSGYGYTF	TGTGCCAGCAGTGCCCGACAGGGTTCCGGCTATGGCTACACCTTC
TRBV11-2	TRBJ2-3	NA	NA	CASSLEISTDTQYF	TGTGCCAGCAGCTTAGAAATAAGCACAGATACGCAGTATTTT
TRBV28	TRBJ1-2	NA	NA	CASSPAGDGYTF	TGTGCCAGCAGTCCGGCGGGGGACGGCTACACCTTC
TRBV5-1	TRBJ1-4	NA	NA	CASSFSGGEKLFF	TGCGCCAGCAGCTTCTCTGGAGGTGAAAAACTGTTTTTT
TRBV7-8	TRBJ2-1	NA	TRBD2	CASRGSGSFYEQFF	TGTGCCTCCAGGGGTAGCGGGAGTTTCTATGAGCAGTTCTTC
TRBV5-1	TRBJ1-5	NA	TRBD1	CASSLATGDQPQHF	TGCGCCAGCAGCTTGGCCACAGGGGATCAGCCCCAGCATTTT
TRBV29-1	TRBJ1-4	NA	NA	CSARQYEKLFF	TGCAGCGCCAGACAATACGAAAAACTGTTTTTT
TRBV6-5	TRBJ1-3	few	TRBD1	CATRDRAGNTIYF	TGTGCCACCAGGGACAGGGCTGGAAACACCATATATTTT
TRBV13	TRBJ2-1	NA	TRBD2	CASSLTSGRTYNEQFF	TGTGCCAGCAGCTTAACTAGCGGGAGGACGTACAATGAGCAGTTCTTC
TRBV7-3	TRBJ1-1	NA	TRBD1	CASSSTGQGNTEAFF	TGTGCCAGCAGCTCTACGGGACAGGGGAACACTGAAGCTTTCTTT
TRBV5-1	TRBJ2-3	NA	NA	CASSLAQTTATQYF	TGCGCCAGCAGCTTGGCACAGACAACGGCTACGCAGTATTTT